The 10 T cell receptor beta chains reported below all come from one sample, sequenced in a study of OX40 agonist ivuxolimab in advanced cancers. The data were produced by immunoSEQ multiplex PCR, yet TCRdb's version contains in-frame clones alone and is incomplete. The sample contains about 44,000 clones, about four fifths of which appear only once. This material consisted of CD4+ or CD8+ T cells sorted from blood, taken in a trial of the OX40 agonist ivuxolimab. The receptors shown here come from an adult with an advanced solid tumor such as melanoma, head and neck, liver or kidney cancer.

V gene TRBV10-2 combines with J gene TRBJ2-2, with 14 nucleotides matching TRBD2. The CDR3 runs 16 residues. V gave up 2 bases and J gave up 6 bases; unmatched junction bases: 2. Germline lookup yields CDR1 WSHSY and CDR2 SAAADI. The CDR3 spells CASSEGLAGGPGELFF. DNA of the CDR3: TGCGCCAGCAGTGAGGGACTAGCGGGGGGACCCGGGGAGCTGTTTTTT.

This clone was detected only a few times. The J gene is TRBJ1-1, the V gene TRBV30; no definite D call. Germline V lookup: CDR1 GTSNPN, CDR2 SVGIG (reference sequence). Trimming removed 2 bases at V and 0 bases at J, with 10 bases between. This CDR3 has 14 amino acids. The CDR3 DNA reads TGTGCCTGGAGTTCGGACCTTATGAACACTGAAGCTTTCTTT. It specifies CAWSSDLMNTEAFF.

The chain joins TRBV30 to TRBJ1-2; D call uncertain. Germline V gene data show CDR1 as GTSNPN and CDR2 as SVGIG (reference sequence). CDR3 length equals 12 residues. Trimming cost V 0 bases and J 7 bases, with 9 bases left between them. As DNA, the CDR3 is TGTGCCTGGAGTGTACGATGGGGTGGCTACACCTTC. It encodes CAWSVRWGGYTF. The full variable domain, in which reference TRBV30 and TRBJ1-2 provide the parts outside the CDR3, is SQTIHQWPATLVQPVGSPLSLECTVEGTSNPNLYWYRQAAGRGLQLLFYSVGIGQISSEVPQNLSASRPQDRQFILSSKKLLLSDSGFYLCAWSVRWGGYTFGSGTRLTVV.

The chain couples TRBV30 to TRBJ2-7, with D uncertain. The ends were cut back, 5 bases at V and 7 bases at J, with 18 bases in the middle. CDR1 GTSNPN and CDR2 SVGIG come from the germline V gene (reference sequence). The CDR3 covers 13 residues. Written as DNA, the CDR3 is TGTGCCTGGGGCAGGCTACGTCTGGGTGAGCAGTACTTC. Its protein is CAWGRLRLGEQYF.

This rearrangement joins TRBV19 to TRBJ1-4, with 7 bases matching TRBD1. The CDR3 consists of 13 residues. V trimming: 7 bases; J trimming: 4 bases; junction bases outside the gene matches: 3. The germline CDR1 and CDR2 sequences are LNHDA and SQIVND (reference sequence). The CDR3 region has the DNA TGTGCCAGTAACTACAGGGGTAATGAAAAACTGTTTTTT. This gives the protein CASNYRGNEKLFF.

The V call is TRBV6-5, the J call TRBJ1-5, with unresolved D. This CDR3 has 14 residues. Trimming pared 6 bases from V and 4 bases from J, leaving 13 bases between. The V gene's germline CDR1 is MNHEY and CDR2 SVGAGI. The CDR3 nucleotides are TGTGCCAGCAGGCCGGGGTTGGGGAATCAGCCCCAGCATTTT. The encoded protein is CASRPGLGNQPQHF.

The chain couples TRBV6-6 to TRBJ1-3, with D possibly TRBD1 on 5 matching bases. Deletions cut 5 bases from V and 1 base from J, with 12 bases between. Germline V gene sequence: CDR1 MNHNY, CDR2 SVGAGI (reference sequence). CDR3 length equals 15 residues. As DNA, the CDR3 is TGTGCCAGCAGTGGCCGGGGCCTATCTGGAAACACCATATATTTT. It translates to CASSGRGLSGNTIYF.

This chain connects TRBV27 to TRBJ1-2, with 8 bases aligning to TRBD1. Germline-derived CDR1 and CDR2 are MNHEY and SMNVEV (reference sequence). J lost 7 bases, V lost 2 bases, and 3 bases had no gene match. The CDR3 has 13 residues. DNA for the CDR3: TGTGCCAGCAGTTTAAATACAGGGGGTGGCTACACCTTC. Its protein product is CASSLNTGGGYTF.

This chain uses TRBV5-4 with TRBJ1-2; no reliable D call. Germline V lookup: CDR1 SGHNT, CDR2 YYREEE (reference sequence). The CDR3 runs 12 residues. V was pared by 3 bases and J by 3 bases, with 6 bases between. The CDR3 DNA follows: TGTGCCAGCAGCTCGGACTACTATGGCTACACCTTC. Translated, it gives CASSSDYYGYTF.

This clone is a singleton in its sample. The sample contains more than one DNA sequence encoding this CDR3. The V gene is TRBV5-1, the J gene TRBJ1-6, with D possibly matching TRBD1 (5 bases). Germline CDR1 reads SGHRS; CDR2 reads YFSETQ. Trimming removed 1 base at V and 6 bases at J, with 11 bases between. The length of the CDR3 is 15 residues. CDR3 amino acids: CASSLRQGGNSPLHF. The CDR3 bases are TGCGCCAGCAGCTTGCGCCAGGGTGGTAATTCACCCCTCCACTTT. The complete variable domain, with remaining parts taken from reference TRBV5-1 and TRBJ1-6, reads KAGVTQTPRYLIKTRGQQVTLSCSPISGHRSVSWYQQTPGQGLQFLFEYFSETQRNKGNFPGRFSGRQFSNSRSEMNVSTLELGDSALYLCASSLRQGGNSPLHFGNGTRLTVT.